Each of the 8 T cell receptor beta chains below was sequenced from the same sample in a study of neoadjuvant anti-PD-1 for oral cavity cancer. The assay was immunoSEQ multiplex PCR, and TCRdb's table has in-frame clones only and misses some. Here the sample spans thousands of clones, 76% being singletons. The sample consisted of PBMCs, taken before nivolumab (anti-PD-1) treatment. These receptors were taken from a person between 40 and 80 years old with oral cavity squamous cell carcinoma.

This clone was detected only once. V usage is TRBV25-1 and J usage is TRBJ1-3; D call uncertain. The CDR3 runs to 16 residues. The germline V and J ends were trimmed by 3 bases and 0 bases, with 12 bases remaining between them. Germline lookup yields CDR1 MGHDK and CDR2 SYGVNS. In DNA form, the CDR3 reads TGTGCCAGCAGTGATAGCACATCGTTCTCTGGAAACACCATATATTTT. Residues: CASSDSTSFSGNTIYF. Drawing the rest from reference TRBV25-1 and TRBJ1-3, the complete variable domain is EADIYQTPRYLVIGTGKKITLECSQTMGHDKMYWYQQDPGMELHLIHYSYGVNSTEKGDLSSESTVSRIRTEHFPLTLESARPSHTSQYLCASSDSTSFSGNTIYFGEGSWLTVV.

This chain links TRBV4-3 with TRBJ1-2; 8 positions agree with TRBD1. This CDR3 comprises 15 residues. The germline gives CDR1 LGHNA, CDR2 YSLEER. The ends lost 0 bases at V and 8 bases at J; junction bases unmatched: 8. The CDR3: CASSQENQGAGGYTF. CDR3 DNA: TGCGCCAGCAGCCAAGAAAACCAGGGGGCGGGAGGCTACACCTTC.

This chain links TRBV28 with TRBJ2-3; the match to TRBD1 covers 10 bases. The CDR3 is made up of 15 amino acids. The J segment lost 5 bases and the V segment lost 6 bases, leaving 8 bases of the junction unmatched. Looked up from germline, CDR1 is MDHEN and CDR2 is SYDVKM. The CDR3 DNA follows: TGTGCCAGCAGCCTGGGACAGGGGAATAGAGATACGCAGTATTTT. It translates to CASSLGQGNRDTQYF.

The CDR3 DNA reads TGTGCCAGCAGTGTTGCGGGGAACACTGAAGCTTTCTTT. Translated: CASSVAGNTEAFF. This rearrangement joins TRBV2 to TRBJ1-1; D is ambiguous. Germline CDR1 and CDR2: SNHLY and FYNNEI. The CDR3 has 13 amino acids. Trimming cost V 4 bases and J 1 base, with 7 bases left between them.

The chain recombines TRBV29-1 with TRBJ1-1; 7 nucleotides align to TRBD1. The V and J ends lost 5 bases and 3 bases, in that order; junction bases with no gene match: 18. Per the germline V gene, CDR1 is SQVTM and CDR2 is ANQGSEA. CDR3 length: 17 residues. The DNA of the CDR3 is TGCAGCGTTTTTTTGTTTCAGGGGGGATTAGAGGACACTGAAGCTTTCTTT. It codes for CSVFLFQGGLEDTEAFF.

V gene TRBV11-3 combines with J gene TRBJ1-1; D is possibly TRBD1 (5 bases). The V end lost 1 base, the J end lost 0 bases, and 9 bases lay between the germline ends. Looked up from germline, CDR1 is SGHNT and CDR2 is YENEEA. CDR3 length: 15 amino acids. This CDR3 reads CASSLGGAMNTEAFF. Written as DNA, the CDR3 is TGTGCCAGCAGCTTAGGCGGGGCCATGAACACTGAAGCTTTCTTT.

The chain has TRBV10-3 and TRBJ1-1; D is ambiguous. The CDR3 is 12 residues long. Per the germline V gene, CDR1 is ENHRY and CDR2 is SYGVKD. V lost 2 bases and J 5 bases, leaving 6 bases between the germline ends. CDR3 in DNA: TGTGCCATCAGTGAGGGTGGAACTGAAGCTTTCTTT. Amino acid sequence: CAISEGGTEAFF.

The CDR3 reads CASQGVFGTGELFF. Here the CDR3 DNA reads TGTGCCAGCCAAGGGGTGTTTGGCACCGGGGAGCTGTTTTTT. The rearrangement uses TRBV7-6 and TRBJ2-2; TRBD1 is a possible D gene (5 bases). V was trimmed by 8 bases and J by 4 bases, leaving 14 bases between them. This CDR3 is built from 14 residues. The germline gives CDR1 SGHVS, CDR2 FNYEAQ.